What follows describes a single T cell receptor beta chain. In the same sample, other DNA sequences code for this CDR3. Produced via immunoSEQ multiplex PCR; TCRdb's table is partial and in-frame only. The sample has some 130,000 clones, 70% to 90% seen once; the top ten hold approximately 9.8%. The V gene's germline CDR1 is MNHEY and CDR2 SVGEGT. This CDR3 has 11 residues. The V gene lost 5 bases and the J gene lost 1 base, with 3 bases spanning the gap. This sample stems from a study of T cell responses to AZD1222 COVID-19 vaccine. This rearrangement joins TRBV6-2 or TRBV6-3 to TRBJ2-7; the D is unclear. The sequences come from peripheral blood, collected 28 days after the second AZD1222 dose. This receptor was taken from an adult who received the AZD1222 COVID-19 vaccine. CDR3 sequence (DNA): TGTGCCAGCAGTCCGTCCTACGAGCAGTACTTC. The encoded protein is CASSPSYEQYF.